This is a list of T cell receptor beta chains from one sample in a study of blood T cells in healthy people across ages. TCRdb itself ran the 5' RACE reads through MiXCR, one entry per CDR3 protein. The table includes about 1.8 million distinct CDR3 sequences, roughly 49% detected once. Sequenced: blood. The receptors derive from a woman aged 40 to 55 in good health. Both conserved end residues are part of each CDR3. Fields, in order: D gene, clone size, J gene, V gene, CDR3 protein, CDR3 DNA. A D gene is named only where the DNA matches it firmly. Clone size is not always given. Where it is, it says once, few, many or a class for expanded clones.

D gene: TRBD1
clone size: .
J gene: TRBJ2-7
V gene: TRBV28
CDR3 protein: CASSSRGTGRMNEQYF
CDR3 DNA: TGTGCCAGCAGTTCGCGGGGGACAGGGCGAATGAACGAGCAGTACTTC

D gene: TRBD2
clone size: .
J gene: TRBJ2-1
V gene: TRBV20-1
CDR3 protein: CSAGLAGGPGEQFF
CDR3 DNA: TGCAGTGCTGGACTAGCGGGGGGGCCTGGGGAGCAGTTCTTC

D gene: .
clone size: few
J gene: TRBJ2-7
V gene: TRBV4-1
CDR3 protein: CASSAHLRDEQYF
CDR3 DNA: TGCGCCAGCAGCGCCCACCTGAGGGACGAGCAGTACTTC

D gene: .
clone size: .
J gene: TRBJ1-2
V gene: TRBV7-2
CDR3 protein: CASSLASGYGYTF
CDR3 DNA: TGTGCCAGCAGCTTAGCGAGCGGCTATGGCTACACCTTC

D gene: .
clone size: .
J gene: TRBJ1-1
V gene: TRBV9
CDR3 protein: CASSVDGEAFF
CDR3 DNA: TGTGCCAGCAGCGTAGATGGTGAAGCTTTCTTT

D gene: .
clone size: .
J gene: TRBJ2-7
V gene: TRBV7-2
CDR3 protein: CASSVDRQTYEQYF
CDR3 DNA: TGTGCCAGCAGCGTTGACAGGCAAACCTACGAGCAGTACTTC

D gene: .
clone size: .
J gene: TRBJ2-5
V gene: TRBV20-1
CDR3 protein: CSAREALGTQYF
CDR3 DNA: TGCAGTGCTAGGGAGGCACTTGGGACCCAGTACTTC

D gene: TRBD2
clone size: once
J gene: TRBJ2-3
V gene: TRBV12-3/TRBV12-4
CDR3 protein: CASRPTSGASDTQYF
CDR3 DNA: TGTGCCAGCAGGCCCACTAGCGGGGCTTCGGATACGCAGTATTTT

D gene: .
clone size: .
J gene: TRBJ2-5
V gene: TRBV7-2
CDR3 protein: CASSLRNSETQYF
CDR3 DNA: TGTGCCAGCAGCCTCCGAAACTCCGAGACCCAGTACTTC

D gene: TRBD1
clone size: .
J gene: TRBJ1-2
V gene: TRBV20-1
CDR3 protein: CSARGDRVYGYTF
CDR3 DNA: TGCAGTGCTAGAGGAGACAGGGTATATGGCTACACCTTC

D gene: .
clone size: many
J gene: TRBJ2-7
V gene: TRBV7-9
CDR3 protein: CASRTEAYEQYF
CDR3 DNA: TGTGCCAGCCGCACAGAAGCGTACGAGCAGTACTTC

D gene: TRBD1
clone size: .
J gene: TRBJ1-2
V gene: TRBV6-5
CDR3 protein: CASSSKRTGLYGYTF
CDR3 DNA: TGTGCCAGCAGTTCGAAGCGGACAGGCCTCTATGGCTACACCTTC

D gene: .
clone size: .
J gene: TRBJ2-3
V gene: TRBV4-3
CDR3 protein: CANSQDGAGMGTDTQYF
CDR3 DNA: TGCGCCAACAGCCAAGATGGGGCAGGGATGGGCACAGATACGCAGTATTTT

D gene: .
clone size: .
J gene: TRBJ2-5
V gene: TRBV4-1
CDR3 protein: CASSQDLGSGKTQYF
CDR3 DNA: TGCGCCAGCAGCCAAGATCTTGGAAGTGGGAAGACCCAGTACTTC

D gene: .
clone size: .
J gene: TRBJ1-2
V gene: TRBV7-2
CDR3 protein: CASSLPQDRLQYGYTF
CDR3 DNA: TGTGCCAGCAGCCTCCCCCAAGACAGGCTCCAGTATGGCTACACCTTC

D gene: TRBD1
clone size: .
J gene: TRBJ2-1
V gene: TRBV12-3/TRBV12-4
CDR3 protein: CASRKSPGQGGSQFF
CDR3 DNA: TGTGCCAGCAGGAAATCTCCGGGACAGGGAGGTTCGCAGTTCTTC

D gene: .
clone size: .
J gene: TRBJ2-1
V gene: TRBV4-1
CDR3 protein: CASSQVRGIRYNEQFF
CDR3 DNA: TGCGCCAGCAGCCAAGTACGGGGGATACGTTACAATGAGCAGTTCTTC

D gene: TRBD1
clone size: few
J gene: TRBJ1-4
V gene: TRBV6-5
CDR3 protein: CASSQHFGTGLQELFF
CDR3 DNA: TGTGCCAGCAGCCAACACTTCGGGACAGGGCTCCAAGAACTGTTTTTT

D gene: TRBD1
clone size: few
J gene: TRBJ1-2
V gene: TRBV7-2
CDR3 protein: CASSLTGGDTYGYTF
CDR3 DNA: TGTGCCAGCAGCTTGACAGGGGGTGATACCTATGGCTACACCTTC

D gene: TRBD2
clone size: few
J gene: TRBJ2-7
V gene: TRBV11-2
CDR3 protein: CASSLALAKQYF
CDR3 DNA: TGTGCCAGCAGCTTGGCACTAGCGAAGCAGTACTTC

D gene: .
clone size: .
J gene: TRBJ1-6
V gene: TRBV6-5
CDR3 protein: CASSYSGYHRDSLHF
CDR3 DNA: TGTGCCAGCAGTTACTCGGGATACCACAGGGACTCCCTCCACTTT

D gene: .
clone size: many
J gene: TRBJ2-3
V gene: TRBV18
CDR3 protein: CASSPDRGRTDTQYF
CDR3 DNA: TGCGCCAGCAGTCCTGACCGGGGACGCACAGATACGCAGTATTTT

D gene: .
clone size: .
J gene: TRBJ2-1
V gene: TRBV4-2
CDR3 protein: CASSQDLGGPPYNEQFF
CDR3 DNA: TGTGCCAGCAGCCAAGATTTGGGGGGCCCCCCCTACAATGAGCAGTTCTTC

D gene: TRBD2
clone size: .
J gene: TRBJ2-5
V gene: TRBV20-1
CDR3 protein: CSAEGLAGGNEQYF
CDR3 DNA: TGCAGTGCCGAAGGACTAGCGGGGGGGAATGAGCAGTACTTC

D gene: .
clone size: .
J gene: TRBJ2-1
V gene: TRBV14
CDR3 protein: CASSQGAPEQFF
CDR3 DNA: TGTGCCAGCAGCCAAGGGGCCCCAGAGCAGTTCTTC

D gene: .
clone size: once
J gene: TRBJ1-2
V gene: TRBV28
CDR3 protein: CASSLTPGTGARDGYTF
CDR3 DNA: TGTGCCAGCAGTTTAACTCCGGGCACGGGGGCGCGTGATGGCTACACCTTC

D gene: .
clone size: few
J gene: TRBJ2-5
V gene: TRBV7-9
CDR3 protein: CASSGTTTQETQYF
CDR3 DNA: TGTGCCAGCAGTGGGACAACAACCCAAGAGACCCAGTACTTC

D gene: .
clone size: few
J gene: TRBJ2-1
V gene: TRBV28
CDR3 protein: CASSPGTAHNEQFF
CDR3 DNA: TGTGCCAGCAGTCCAGGGACCGCTCACAATGAGCAGTTCTTC

D gene: .
clone size: .
J gene: TRBJ1-1
V gene: TRBV7-9
CDR3 protein: CAGSGGGEAFF
CDR3 DNA: TGTGCCGGCTCGGGGGGCGGGGAAGCTTTCTTT

D gene: .
clone size: .
J gene: TRBJ2-5
V gene: TRBV6-5
CDR3 protein: CASSYSVIAGKETQYF
CDR3 DNA: TGTGCCAGCAGTTACTCCGTGATCGCGGGCAAAGAGACCCAGTACTTC

D gene: TRBD2
clone size: .
J gene: TRBJ2-7
V gene: TRBV29-1
CDR3 protein: CSVEGLAGSYNEQYF
CDR3 DNA: TGCAGCGTTGAAGGTCTAGCGGGCTCCTACAATGAGCAGTACTTC

D gene: TRBD1
clone size: .
J gene: TRBJ1-2
V gene: TRBV7-2
CDR3 protein: CASSSGSGGDGYTF
CDR3 DNA: TGTGCCAGCAGCTCTGGGTCAGGGGGCGATGGCTACACCTTC

D gene: .
clone size: .
J gene: TRBJ2-4
V gene: TRBV3-1
CDR3 protein: CASSQGYGWNIQYF
CDR3 DNA: TGTGCCAGCAGCCAAGGATATGGGTGGAACATTCAGTACTTC

D gene: .
clone size: .
J gene: TRBJ2-6
V gene: TRBV5-1
CDR3 protein: CASTSTGVSGANVLTF
CDR3 DNA: TGCGCCAGCACCTCGACAGGTGTCTCTGGGGCCAACGTCCTGACTTTC

D gene: .
clone size: few
J gene: TRBJ2-7
V gene: TRBV18
CDR3 protein: CASSPENRDGYEQYF
CDR3 DNA: TGTGCCAGCTCGCCCGAAAACCGGGACGGCTACGAGCAGTACTTC

D gene: TRBD1
clone size: .
J gene: TRBJ2-1
V gene: TRBV11-2
CDR3 protein: CASSLGTGGAKQFF
CDR3 DNA: TGTGCCAGCAGCTTGGGGACAGGGGGCGCAAAGCAGTTCTTC

D gene: TRBD2
clone size: few
J gene: TRBJ2-3
V gene: TRBV10-3
CDR3 protein: CAISESWEGPNTDTQYF
CDR3 DNA: TGTGCCATCAGTGAGTCCTGGGAGGGGCCGAACACAGATACGCAGTATTTT

D gene: .
clone size: once
J gene: TRBJ2-3
V gene: TRBV5-1
CDR3 protein: CVSSSGHRTDTQYF
CDR3 DNA: TGCGTCAGCAGCTCAGGACATCGCACAGATACGCAGTATTTT

D gene: .
clone size: few
J gene: TRBJ2-5
V gene: TRBV7-2
CDR3 protein: CASSLRNRETQYF
CDR3 DNA: TGTGCCAGCAGCTTAAGGAACCGGGAGACCCAGTACTTC

D gene: .
clone size: .
J gene: TRBJ2-1
V gene: TRBV20-1
CDR3 protein: CSAYAGQQFF
CDR3 DNA: TGCAGTGCTTATGCAGGGCAGCAGTTCTTC

D gene: TRBD2
clone size: few
J gene: TRBJ2-7
V gene: TRBV7-9
CDR3 protein: CASSIPGLGSEQYF
CDR3 DNA: TGTGCCAGCAGCATTCCGGGACTAGGAAGCGAGCAGTACTTC

D gene: TRBD2
clone size: .
J gene: TRBJ2-4
V gene: TRBV6-5
CDR3 protein: CASAVGLDGNIQYF
CDR3 DNA: TGTGCCAGCGCCGTGGGACTAGACGGAAACATTCAGTACTTC

D gene: .
clone size: .
J gene: TRBJ2-7
V gene: TRBV6-2/TRBV6-3
CDR3 protein: CASSYGSQGMEEQYF
CDR3 DNA: TGTGCCAGCAGTTACGGGAGTCAGGGGATGGAGGAGCAGTACTTC

D gene: .
clone size: .
J gene: TRBJ2-2
V gene: TRBV24-1
CDR3 protein: CATSDPGRNTGELFF
CDR3 DNA: TGTGCCACCAGTGACCCGGGACGGAACACCGGGGAGCTGTTTTTT

D gene: TRBD1
clone size: .
J gene: TRBJ1-4
V gene: TRBV4-1
CDR3 protein: CASRSGTTGATNEKLFF
CDR3 DNA: TGCGCCAGCAGATCGGGGACAACAGGGGCAACTAATGAAAAACTGTTTTTT

D gene: TRBD2
clone size: .
J gene: TRBJ2-7
V gene: TRBV7-2
CDR3 protein: CASSARGGVYEQYF
CDR3 DNA: TGTGCCAGCAGCGCCCGGGGGGGCGTTTACGAGCAGTACTTC

D gene: .
clone size: few
J gene: TRBJ2-1
V gene: TRBV12-3/TRBV12-4
CDR3 protein: CASNRANEQFF
CDR3 DNA: TGTGCCAGCAACCGGGCCAATGAGCAGTTCTTC

D gene: .
clone size: .
J gene: TRBJ2-5
V gene: TRBV5-1
CDR3 protein: CASSLDFDPQETQYF
CDR3 DNA: TGCGCCAGCAGCTTGGACTTTGACCCCCAAGAGACCCAGTACTTC

D gene: .
clone size: .
J gene: TRBJ2-1
V gene: TRBV12-3/TRBV12-4
CDR3 protein: CASVGGVGSSYNEQFF
CDR3 DNA: TGTGCCAGCGTCGGGGGAGTGGGAAGCTCCTACAATGAGCAGTTCTTC

D gene: .
clone size: .
J gene: TRBJ2-1
V gene: TRBV6-6
CDR3 protein: CASRLGADEQFF
CDR3 DNA: TGTGCCAGCAGACTGGGGGCGGATGAGCAGTTCTTC

D gene: TRBD2
clone size: once
J gene: TRBJ2-1
V gene: TRBV29-1
CDR3 protein: CSVTLTSGGAHTDNEQFF
CDR3 DNA: TGCAGCGTCACCTTGACTAGCGGGGGGGCCCACACCGACAATGAGCAGTTCTTC

D gene: TRBD1
clone size: .
J gene: TRBJ1-2
V gene: TRBV20-1
CDR3 protein: CSAPGGGYYGYTF
CDR3 DNA: TGCAGTGCGCCAGGGGGCGGCTACTATGGCTACACCTTC

D gene: .
clone size: .
J gene: TRBJ2-1
V gene: TRBV7-3
CDR3 protein: CASSSQDEQFF
CDR3 DNA: TGTGCCAGCAGCTCCCAGGATGAGCAGTTCTTC

D gene: TRBD2
clone size: few
J gene: TRBJ2-5
V gene: TRBV20-1
CDR3 protein: CSAGVAGSQETQYF
CDR3 DNA: TGCAGTGCTGGGGTAGCGGGGTCCCAAGAGACCCAGTACTTC

D gene: .
clone size: .
J gene: TRBJ1-5
V gene: TRBV20-1
CDR3 protein: CSAREGQSTQPQHF
CDR3 DNA: TGCAGTGCTAGAGAAGGGCAGAGCACCCAGCCCCAGCATTTT

D gene: .
clone size: .
J gene: TRBJ2-3
V gene: TRBV20-1
CDR3 protein: CSAALVVADTQYF
CDR3 DNA: TGCAGTGCTGCCCTAGTAGTGGCAGATACGCAGTATTTT

D gene: TRBD1
clone size: .
J gene: TRBJ1-5
V gene: TRBV6-5
CDR3 protein: CASSFSGGYNQPQHF
CDR3 DNA: TGTGCCAGCAGTTTCTCAGGGGGTTACAATCAGCCCCAGCATTTT